This T cell receptor (beta chain) was sequenced for a study of shared clonotypes between healthy human individuals. Across the whole study: Per donor, three plates held CD4 naive cells, three held CD4 memory, two held CD8 naive and one held CD8 memory. Points from the study as a whole: An effect of sequencing depth on clonotype sharing among donors was expected.

The sample holds one count of this clone. Its antigen remains unknown. The CDR3 has 16 amino acids. The germline V gene encodes CDR1 LNHNV and CDR2 YYDKDF (reference sequence). Trimming took 3 bases from V and 0 from J; bases not matched to a gene: 2. The naive CD8 population came from CD45RO-negative cells selected for CCR7, without terminally differentiated effector memory CD45RA+ cells. The authors distributed each subset's genomic DNA evenly over several immunoSEQ plates. Authors' data handling: ImmunoSEQ junction-only sequences lacked quality scores, so their filtering differed. Assay used: immunoSEQ multiplex PCR; TCRdb lists only in-frame clones, some missing. That table supplies the V and J calls and clone size; D and trimming were determined from the DNA. The data contain approximately 1.9 million clones, 85% to 95% of them singletons.

The J gene is TRBJ2-1, the V gene TRBV15; 10 nucleotides match TRBD2. The TCR sequence derives from a man between 18 and 29 years old in good health. Some clones in this sample may be carry-over from other donors' samples. Sequencing was done on a sample of naive CD8+ T cells from PBMCs. CDR3 protein: CATSSPSGSSYNEQFF. CDR3 bases: TGTGCCACCAGCAGCCCTAGCGGGAGCTCCTACAATGAGCAGTTCTTC.